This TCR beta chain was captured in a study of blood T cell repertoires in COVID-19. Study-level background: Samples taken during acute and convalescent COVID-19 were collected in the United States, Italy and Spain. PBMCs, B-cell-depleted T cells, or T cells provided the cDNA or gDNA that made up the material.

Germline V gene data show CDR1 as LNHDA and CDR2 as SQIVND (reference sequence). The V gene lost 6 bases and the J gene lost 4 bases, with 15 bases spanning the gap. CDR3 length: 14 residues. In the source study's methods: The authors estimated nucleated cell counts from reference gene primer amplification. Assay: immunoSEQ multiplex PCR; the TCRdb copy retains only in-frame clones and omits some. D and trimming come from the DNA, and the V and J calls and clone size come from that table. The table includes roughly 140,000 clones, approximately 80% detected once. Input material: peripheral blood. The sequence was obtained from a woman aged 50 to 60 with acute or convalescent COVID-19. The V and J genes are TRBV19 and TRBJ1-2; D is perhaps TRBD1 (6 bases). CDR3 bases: TGTGCCAGTAGGGCATCGACAGGAACCTATGGCTACACCTTC. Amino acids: CASRASTGTYGYTF.